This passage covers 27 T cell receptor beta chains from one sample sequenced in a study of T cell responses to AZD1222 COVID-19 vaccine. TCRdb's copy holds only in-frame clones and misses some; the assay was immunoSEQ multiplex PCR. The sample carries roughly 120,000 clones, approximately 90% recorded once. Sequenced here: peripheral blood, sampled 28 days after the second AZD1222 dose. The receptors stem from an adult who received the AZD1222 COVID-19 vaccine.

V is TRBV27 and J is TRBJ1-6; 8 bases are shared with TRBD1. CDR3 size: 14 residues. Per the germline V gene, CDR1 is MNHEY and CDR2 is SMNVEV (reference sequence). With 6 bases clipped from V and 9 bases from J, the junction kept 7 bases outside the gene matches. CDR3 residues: CASRQDRVISPLHF. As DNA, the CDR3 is TGTGCCAGCAGACAGGACAGGGTAATTTCACCCCTCCACTTT.

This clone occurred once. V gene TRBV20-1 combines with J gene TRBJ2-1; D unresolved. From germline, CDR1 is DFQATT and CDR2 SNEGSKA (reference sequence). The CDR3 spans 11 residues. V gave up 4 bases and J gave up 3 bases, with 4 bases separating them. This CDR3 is CSAIVYNEQFF. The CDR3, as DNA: TGCAGTGCTATAGTCTACAATGAGCAGTTCTTC.

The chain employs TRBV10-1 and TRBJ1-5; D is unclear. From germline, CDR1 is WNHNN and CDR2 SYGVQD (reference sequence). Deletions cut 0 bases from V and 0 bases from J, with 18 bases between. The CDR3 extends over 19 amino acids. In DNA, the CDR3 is TGCGCCAGCAGTGAGTCGACCAGGAGTCCAGGCTATAGCAATCAGCCCCAGCATTTT. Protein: CASSESTRSPGYSNQPQHF.

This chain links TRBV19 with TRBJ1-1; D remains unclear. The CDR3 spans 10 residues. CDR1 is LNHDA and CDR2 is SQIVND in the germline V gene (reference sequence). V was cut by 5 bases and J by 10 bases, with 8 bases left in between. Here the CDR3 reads CASSSWGAFF. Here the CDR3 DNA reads TGTGCCAGTAGTTCATGGGGAGCTTTCTTT.

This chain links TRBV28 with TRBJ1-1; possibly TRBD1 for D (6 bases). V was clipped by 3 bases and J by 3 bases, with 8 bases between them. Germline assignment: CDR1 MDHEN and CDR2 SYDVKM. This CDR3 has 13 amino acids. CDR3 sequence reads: CASSLQGYTEAFF. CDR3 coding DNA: TGTGCCAGCAGTTTGCAGGGGTACACTGAAGCTTTCTTT.

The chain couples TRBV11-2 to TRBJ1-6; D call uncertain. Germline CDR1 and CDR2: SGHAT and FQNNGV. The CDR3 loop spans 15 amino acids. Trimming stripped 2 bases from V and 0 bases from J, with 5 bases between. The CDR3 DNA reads TGTGCCAGCAGCTTAAAGAGCTCCTATAATTCACCCCTCCACTTT. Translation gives CASSLKSSYNSPLHF.

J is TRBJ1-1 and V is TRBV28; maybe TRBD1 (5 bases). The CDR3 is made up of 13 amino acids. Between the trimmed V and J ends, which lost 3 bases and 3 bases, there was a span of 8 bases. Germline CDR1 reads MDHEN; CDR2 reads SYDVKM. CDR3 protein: CASSFIGDTEAFF. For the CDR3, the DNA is TGTGCCAGCAGTTTTATAGGGGACACTGAAGCTTTCTTT.

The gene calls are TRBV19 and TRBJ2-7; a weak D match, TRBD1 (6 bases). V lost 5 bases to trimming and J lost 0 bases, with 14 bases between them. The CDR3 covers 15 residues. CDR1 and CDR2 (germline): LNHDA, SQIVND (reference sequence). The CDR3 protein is CASSLTGVSSYEQYF. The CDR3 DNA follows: TGTGCCAGTAGTCTGACAGGCGTTAGCTCCTACGAGCAGTACTTC.

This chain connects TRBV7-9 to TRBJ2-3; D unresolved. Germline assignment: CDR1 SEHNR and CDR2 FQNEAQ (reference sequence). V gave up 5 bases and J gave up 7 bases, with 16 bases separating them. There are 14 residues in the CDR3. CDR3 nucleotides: TGTGCCAGCAGCCGACCTAGTTGGCGGTATACGCAGTATTTT. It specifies CASSRPSWRYTQYF.

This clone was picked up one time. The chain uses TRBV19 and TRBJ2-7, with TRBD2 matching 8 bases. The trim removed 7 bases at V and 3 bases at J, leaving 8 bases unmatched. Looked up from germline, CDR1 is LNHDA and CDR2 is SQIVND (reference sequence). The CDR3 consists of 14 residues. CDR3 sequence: CASKVAGGDYEQYF. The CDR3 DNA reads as TGTGCCAGTAAGGTGGCCGGGGGGGACTACGAGCAGTACTTC.

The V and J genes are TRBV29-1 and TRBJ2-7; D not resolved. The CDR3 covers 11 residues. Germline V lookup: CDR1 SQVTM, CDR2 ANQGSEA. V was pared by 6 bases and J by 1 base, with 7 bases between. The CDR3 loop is CSVGQSYEQYF. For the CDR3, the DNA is TGCAGCGTAGGGCAGTCCTACGAGCAGTACTTC.

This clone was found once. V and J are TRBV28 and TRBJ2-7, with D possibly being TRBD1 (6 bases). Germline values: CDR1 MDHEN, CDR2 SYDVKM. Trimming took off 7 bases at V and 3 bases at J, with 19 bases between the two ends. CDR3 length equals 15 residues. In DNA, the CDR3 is TGTGCCAGCACCATCCCAGGCAGGGGCGGCTACGAGCAGTACTTC. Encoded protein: CASTIPGRGGYEQYF.

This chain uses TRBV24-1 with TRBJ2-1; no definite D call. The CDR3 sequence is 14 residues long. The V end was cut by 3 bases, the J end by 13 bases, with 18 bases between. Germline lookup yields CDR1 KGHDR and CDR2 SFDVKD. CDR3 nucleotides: TGTGCCACCAGTGATGCCGGACGGAACGCAGCCCAGTTCTTC. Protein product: CATSDAGRNAAQFF.

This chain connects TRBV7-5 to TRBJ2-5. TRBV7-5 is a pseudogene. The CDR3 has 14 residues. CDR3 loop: CARSPKWVQETQYF. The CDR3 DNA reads TGTGCCAGAAGCCCCAAGTGGGTCCAAGAGACCCAGTACTTC.

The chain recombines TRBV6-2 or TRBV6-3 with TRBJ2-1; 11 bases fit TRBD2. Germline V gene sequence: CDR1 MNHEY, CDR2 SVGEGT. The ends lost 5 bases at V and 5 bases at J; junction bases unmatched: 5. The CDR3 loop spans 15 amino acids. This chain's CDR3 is CASSKGTSGNNEQFF. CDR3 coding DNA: TGTGCCAGCAGTAAAGGGACTAGCGGAAACAATGAGCAGTTCTTC.

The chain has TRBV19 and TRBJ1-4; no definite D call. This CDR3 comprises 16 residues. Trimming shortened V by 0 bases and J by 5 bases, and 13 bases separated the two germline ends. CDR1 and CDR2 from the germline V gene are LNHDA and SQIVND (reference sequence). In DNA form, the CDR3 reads TGTGCCAGTAGTATAGATAGGGCGGGAGCAAATGAAAAACTGTTTTTT. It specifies CASSIDRAGANEKLFF.

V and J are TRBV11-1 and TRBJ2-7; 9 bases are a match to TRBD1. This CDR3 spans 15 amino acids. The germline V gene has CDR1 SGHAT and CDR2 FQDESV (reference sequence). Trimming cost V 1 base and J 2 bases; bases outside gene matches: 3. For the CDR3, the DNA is TGTGCCAGCAGCTTAGAGGGACAGGGAACCTACGAGCAGTACTTC. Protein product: CASSLEGQGTYEQYF.

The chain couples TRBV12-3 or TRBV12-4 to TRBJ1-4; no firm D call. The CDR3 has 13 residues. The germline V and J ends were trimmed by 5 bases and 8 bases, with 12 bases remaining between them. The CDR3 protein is CASSLKRGEKLFF. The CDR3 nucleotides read TGTGCCAGCAGTCTGAAGAGAGGAGAAAAACTGTTTTTT.

CDR3 nucleotides: TGTGCCAGCAGCCTATTTCATATCACCACTGAAGCTTTCTTT. As protein: CASSLFHITTEAFF. The V call is TRBV7-8, the J call TRBJ1-1; D not certain. Trimming took off 5 bases at V and 4 bases at J, with 14 bases between the two ends. CDR3 length: 14 residues. Germline lookup yields CDR1 SGHVS and CDR2 FQNEAQ.

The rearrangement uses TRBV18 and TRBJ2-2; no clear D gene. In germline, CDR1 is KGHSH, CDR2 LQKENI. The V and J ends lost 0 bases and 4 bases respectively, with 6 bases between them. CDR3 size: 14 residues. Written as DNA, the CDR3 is TGTGCCAGCTCACCACCCTCTGTCACCGGGGAGCTGTTTTTT. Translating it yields CASSPPSVTGELFF.

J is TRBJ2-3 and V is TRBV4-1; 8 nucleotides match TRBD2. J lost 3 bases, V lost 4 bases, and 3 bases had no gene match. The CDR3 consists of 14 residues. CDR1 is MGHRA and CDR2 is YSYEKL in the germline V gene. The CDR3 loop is CASSPGGGTDTQYF. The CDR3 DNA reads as TGCGCCAGCAGCCCTGGCGGGGGGACAGATACGCAGTATTTT.

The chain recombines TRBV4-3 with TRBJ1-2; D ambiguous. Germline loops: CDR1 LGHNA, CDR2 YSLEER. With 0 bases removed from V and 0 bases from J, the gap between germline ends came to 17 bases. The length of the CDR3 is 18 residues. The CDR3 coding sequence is TGCGCCAGCAGCCAAGATGGTCCCCTGGCAGCTACTAACTATGGCTACACCTTC. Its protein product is CASSQDGPLAATNYGYTF.

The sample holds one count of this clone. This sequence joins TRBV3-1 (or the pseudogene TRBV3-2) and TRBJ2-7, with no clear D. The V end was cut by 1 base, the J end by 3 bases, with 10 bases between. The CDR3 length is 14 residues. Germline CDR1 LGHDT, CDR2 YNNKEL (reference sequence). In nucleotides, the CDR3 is TGTGCCAGCAGCCAAGGAATGGCCTTCTACGAGCAGTACTTC. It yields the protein CASSQGMAFYEQYF.

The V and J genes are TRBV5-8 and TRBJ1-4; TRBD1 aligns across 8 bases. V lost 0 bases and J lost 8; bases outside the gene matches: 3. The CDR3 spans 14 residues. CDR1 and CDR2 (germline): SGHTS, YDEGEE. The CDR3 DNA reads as TGTGCCAGCAGCTTGGCAGGGGGCGGAGAAAAACTGTTTTTT. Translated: CASSLAGGGEKLFF.

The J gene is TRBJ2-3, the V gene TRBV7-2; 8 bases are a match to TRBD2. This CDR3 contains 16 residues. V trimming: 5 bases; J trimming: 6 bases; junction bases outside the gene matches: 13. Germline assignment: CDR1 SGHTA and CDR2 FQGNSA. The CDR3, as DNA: TGTGCCAGCAGCCCTACCACTAGCGGCCTCATGGATACGCAGTATTTT. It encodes CASSPTTSGLMDTQYF.

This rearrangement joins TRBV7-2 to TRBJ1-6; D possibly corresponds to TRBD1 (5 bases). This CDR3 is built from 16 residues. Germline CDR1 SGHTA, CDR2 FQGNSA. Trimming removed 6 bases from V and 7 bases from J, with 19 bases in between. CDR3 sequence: CASSPTGGRPNSPLHF. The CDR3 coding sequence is TGTGCCAGCAGTCCCACGGGGGGGAGGCCGAATTCACCCCTCCACTTT.

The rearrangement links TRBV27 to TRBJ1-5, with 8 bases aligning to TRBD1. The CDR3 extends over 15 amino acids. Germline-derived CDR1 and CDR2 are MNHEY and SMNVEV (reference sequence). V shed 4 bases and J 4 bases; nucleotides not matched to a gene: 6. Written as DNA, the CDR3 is TGTGCCAGCAGTTGGCGGACAGGGAGGAATCAGCCCCAGCATTTT. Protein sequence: CASSWRTGRNQPQHF.